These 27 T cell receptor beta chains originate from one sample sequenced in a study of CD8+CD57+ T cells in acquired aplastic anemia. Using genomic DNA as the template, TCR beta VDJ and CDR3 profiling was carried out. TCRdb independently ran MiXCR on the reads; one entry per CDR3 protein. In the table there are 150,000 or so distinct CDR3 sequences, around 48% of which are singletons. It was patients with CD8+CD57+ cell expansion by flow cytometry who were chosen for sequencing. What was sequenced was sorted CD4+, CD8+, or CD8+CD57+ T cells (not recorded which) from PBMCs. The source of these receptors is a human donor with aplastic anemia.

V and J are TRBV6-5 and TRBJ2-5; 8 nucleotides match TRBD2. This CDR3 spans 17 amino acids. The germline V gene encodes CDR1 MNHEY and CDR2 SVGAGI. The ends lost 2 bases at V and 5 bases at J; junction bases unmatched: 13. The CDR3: CASSYGGPAGVRETQYF. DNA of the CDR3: TGTGCCAGCAGTTACGGGGGCCCAGCGGGAGTACGGGAGACCCAGTACTTC.

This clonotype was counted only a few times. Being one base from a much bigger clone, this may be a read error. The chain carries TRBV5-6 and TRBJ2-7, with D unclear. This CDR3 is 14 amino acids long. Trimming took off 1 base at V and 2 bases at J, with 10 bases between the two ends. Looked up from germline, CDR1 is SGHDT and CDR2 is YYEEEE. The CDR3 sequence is CASSLYEEAYEQYF. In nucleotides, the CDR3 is TGTGCCAGCAGCTTGTATGAGGAAGCCTACGAGCAGTACTTC. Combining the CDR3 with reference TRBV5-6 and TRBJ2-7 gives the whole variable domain DAGVTQSPTHLIKTRGQQVTLRCSPKSGHDTVSWYQQALGQGPQFIFQYYEEEERQRGNFPDRFSGHQFPNYSSELNVNALLLGDSALYLCASSLYEEAYEQYFGPGTRLTVT.

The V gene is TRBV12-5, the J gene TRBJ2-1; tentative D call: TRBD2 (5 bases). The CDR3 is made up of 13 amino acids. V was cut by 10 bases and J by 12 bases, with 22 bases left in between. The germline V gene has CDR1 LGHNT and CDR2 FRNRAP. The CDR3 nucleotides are TGTGCTACCGCTCCCCCCTTATTTGAGGGGCAGTTCTTC. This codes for CATAPPLFEGQFF. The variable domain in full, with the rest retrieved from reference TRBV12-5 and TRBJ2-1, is DARVTQTPRHKVTEMGQEVTMRCQPILGHNTVFWYRQTMMQGLELLAYFRNRAPLDDSGMPKDRFSAEMPDATLATLKIQPSEPRDSAVYFCATAPPLFEGQFFGPGTRLTVL.

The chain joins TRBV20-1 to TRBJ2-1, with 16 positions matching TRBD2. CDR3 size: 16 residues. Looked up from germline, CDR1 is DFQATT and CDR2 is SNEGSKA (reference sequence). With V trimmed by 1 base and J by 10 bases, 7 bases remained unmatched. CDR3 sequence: CSARVRGLAGGKEQFF. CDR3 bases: TGCAGTGCTAGAGTCCGGGGACTAGCGGGGGGGAAAGAGCAGTTCTTC.

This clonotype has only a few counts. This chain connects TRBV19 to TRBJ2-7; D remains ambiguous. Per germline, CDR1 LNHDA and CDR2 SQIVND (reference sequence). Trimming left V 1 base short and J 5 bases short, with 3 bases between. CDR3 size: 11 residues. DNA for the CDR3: TGTGCCAGTAGTATAGGCCACGAGCAGTACTTC. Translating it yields CASSIGHEQYF.

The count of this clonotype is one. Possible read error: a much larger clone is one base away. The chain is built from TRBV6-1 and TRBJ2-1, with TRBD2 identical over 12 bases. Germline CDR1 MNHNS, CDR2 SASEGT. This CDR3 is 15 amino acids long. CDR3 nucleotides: TGTGCCAGCAGCCCTACTAGCGGGAGGCGGGATGAGCCGTTCTTC. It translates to CASSPTSGRRDEPFF.

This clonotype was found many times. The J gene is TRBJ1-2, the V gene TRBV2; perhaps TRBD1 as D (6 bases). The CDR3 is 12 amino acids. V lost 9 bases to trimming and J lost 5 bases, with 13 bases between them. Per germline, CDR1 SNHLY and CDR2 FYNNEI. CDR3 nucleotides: TGTGCCAGTGAAGGGGGGGTTTATGGCTACACCTTC. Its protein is CASEGGVYGYTF.

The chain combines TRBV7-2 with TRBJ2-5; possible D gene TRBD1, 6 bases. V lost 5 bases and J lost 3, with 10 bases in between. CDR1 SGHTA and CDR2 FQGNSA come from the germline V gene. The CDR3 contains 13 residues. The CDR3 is CASSRGGEETQYF. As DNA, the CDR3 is TGTGCCAGCAGCCGAGGGGGAGAAGAGACCCAGTACTTC. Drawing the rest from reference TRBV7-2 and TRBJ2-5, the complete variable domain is GAGVSQSPSNKVTEKGKDVELRCDPISGHTALYWYRQSLGQGLEFLIYFQGNSAPDKSGLPSDRFSAERTGGSVSTLTIQRTQQEDSAVYLCASSRGGEETQYFGPGTRLLVL.

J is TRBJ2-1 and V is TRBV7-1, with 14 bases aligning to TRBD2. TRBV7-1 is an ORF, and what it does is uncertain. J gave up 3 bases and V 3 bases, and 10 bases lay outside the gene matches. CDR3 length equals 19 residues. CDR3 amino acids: CASSSPGLAGVVNYNEQFF. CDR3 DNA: TGTGCCAGCAGCTCGCCGGGACTAGCGGGAGTGGTTAACTACAATGAGCAGTTCTTC.

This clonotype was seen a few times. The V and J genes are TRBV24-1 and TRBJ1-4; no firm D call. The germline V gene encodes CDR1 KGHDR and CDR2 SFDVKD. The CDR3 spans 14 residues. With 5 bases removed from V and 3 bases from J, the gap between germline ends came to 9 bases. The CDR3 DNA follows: TGTGCCACCAGTGGTCTCCGTGCTAATGAAAAACTGTTTTTT. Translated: CATSGLRANEKLFF.

In DNA, the CDR3 is TGTGCCAGCAGCCAAGACATCTCATGGGACAGCAGCTTGGATGGGGGCTACACCTTC. Encoded protein: CASSQDISWDSSLDGGYTF. The rearrangement links TRBV14 to TRBJ1-2; 7 bases agree with TRBD1. This CDR3 spans 19 amino acids. Germline trimming cut 0 bases from V and 8 bases from J; bases unmatched to any gene: 21. CDR1 is SGHDN, CDR2 FVKESK, per germline. Filled out from reference TRBV14 and TRBJ1-2, the complete variable domain reads EAGVTQFPSHSVIEKGQTVTLRCDPISGHDNLYWYRRVMGKEIKFLLHFVKESKQDESGMPNNRFLAERTGGTYSTLKVQPAELEDSGVYFCASSQDISWDSSLDGGYTFGSGTRLTVV.

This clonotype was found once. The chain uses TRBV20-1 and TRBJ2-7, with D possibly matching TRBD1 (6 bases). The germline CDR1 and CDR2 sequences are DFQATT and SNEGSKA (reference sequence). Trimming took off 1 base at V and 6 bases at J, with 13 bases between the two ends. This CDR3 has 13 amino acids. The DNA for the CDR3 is TGCAGTGCTAGAGCTGAGGACAGACGCGAGCAGTACTTC. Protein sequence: CSARAEDRREQYF.

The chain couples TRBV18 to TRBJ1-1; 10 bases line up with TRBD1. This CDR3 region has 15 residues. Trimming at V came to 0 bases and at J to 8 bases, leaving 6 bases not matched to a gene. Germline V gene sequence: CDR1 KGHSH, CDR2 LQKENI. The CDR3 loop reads CASSPPGQGLEEAFF. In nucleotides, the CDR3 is TGTGCCAGCTCACCACCGGGACAGGGGCTGGAGGAAGCTTTCTTT.

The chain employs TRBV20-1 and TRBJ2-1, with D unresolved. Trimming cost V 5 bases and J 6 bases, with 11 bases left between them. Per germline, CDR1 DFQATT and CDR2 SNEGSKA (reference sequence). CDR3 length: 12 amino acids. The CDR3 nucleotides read TGCAGTGCTGAGAGGCGTATCAATGAGCAGTTCTTC. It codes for CSAERRINEQFF.

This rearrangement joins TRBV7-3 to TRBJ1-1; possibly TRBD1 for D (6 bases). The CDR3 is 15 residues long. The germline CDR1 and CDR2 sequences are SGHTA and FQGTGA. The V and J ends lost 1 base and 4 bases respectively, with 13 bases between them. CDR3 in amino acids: CASSLIVGAGTEAFF. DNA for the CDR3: TGTGCCAGCAGCTTAATAGTGGGGGCGGGCACTGAAGCTTTCTTT.

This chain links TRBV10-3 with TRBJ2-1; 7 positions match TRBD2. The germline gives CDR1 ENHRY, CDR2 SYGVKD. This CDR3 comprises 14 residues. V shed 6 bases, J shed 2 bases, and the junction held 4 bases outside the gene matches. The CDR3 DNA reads TGTGCCATCAGAGAGCTAGCGGCCTACAATGAGCAGTTCTTC. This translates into CAIRELAAYNEQFF.

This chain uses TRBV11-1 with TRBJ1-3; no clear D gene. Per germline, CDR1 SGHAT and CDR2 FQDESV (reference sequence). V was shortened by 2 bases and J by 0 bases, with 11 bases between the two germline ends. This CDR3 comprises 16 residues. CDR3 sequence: CASSLLDSPSGNTIYF. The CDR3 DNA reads TGTGCCAGCAGCTTACTCGATAGCCCCTCTGGAAACACCATATATTTT.

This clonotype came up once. CDR3: CASRASGNNEQFF. The CDR3 DNA reads TGCGCCAGCAGGGCTAGCGGGAACAATGAGCAGTTCTTC. The rearrangement links TRBV4-1 to TRBJ2-1; TRBD2 matches 9 bases. Trimming took 6 bases from V and 5 from J; bases not matched to a gene: 2. CDR1 is MGHRA, CDR2 YSYEKL, per germline. The CDR3 runs to 13 residues.

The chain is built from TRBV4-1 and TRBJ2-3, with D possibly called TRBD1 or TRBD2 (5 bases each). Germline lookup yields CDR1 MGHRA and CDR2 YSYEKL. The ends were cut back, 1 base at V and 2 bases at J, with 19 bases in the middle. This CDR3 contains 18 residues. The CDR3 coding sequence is TGCGCCAGCAGCCAAGCTGGGGGACCGGACCAAAACACAGATACGCAGTATTTT. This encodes CASSQAGGPDQNTDTQYF.

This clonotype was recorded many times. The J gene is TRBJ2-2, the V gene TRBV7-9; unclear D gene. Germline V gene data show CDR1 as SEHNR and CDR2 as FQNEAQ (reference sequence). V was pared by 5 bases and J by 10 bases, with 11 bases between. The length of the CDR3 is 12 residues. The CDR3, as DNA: TGTGCCAGCAGCCTAAGGACGGCGGAGCTGTTTTTT. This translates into CASSLRTAELFF.

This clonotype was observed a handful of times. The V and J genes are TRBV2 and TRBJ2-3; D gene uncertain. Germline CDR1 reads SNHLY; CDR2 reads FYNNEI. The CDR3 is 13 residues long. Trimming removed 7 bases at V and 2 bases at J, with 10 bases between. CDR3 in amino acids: CASKRGSTDTQYF. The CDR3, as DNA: TGTGCCAGCAAGAGAGGTTCCACAGATACGCAGTATTTT.

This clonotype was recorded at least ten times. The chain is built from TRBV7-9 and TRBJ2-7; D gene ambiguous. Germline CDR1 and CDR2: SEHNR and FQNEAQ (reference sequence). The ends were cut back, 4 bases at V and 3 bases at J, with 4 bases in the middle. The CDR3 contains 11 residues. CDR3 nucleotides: TGTGCCAGCAGCTGGAGCTACGAGCAGTACTTC. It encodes CASSWSYEQYF.

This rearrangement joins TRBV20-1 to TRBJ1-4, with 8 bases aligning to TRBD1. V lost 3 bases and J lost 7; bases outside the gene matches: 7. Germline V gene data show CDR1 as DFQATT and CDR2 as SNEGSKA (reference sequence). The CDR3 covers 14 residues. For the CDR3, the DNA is TGCAGTGCTAGCTCGACAGGGGAAGGTGAAAAACTGTTTTTT. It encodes CSASSTGEGEKLFF.

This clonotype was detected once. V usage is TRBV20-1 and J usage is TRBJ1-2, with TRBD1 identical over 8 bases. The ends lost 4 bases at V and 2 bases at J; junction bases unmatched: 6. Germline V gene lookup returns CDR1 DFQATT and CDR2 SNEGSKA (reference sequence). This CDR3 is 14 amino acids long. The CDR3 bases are TGCAGTGCTACCCGACAGGGGCTCAACTATGGCTACACCTTC. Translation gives CSATRQGLNYGYTF.

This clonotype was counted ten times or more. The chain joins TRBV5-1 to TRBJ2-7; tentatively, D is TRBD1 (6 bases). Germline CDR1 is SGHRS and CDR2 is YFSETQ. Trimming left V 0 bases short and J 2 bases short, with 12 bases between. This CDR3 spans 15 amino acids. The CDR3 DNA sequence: TGCGCCAGCAGCTTGGAAGGGACACCCGCCTACGAGCAGTACTTC. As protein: CASSLEGTPAYEQYF.

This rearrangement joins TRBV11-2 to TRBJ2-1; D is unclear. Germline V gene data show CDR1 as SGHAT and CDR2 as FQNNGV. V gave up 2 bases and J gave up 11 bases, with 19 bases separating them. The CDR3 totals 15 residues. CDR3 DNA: TGTGCCAGCAGCTTAACTGGAACCTCGGCTGGGCAGCAGTTCTTC. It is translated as CASSLTGTSAGQQFF.

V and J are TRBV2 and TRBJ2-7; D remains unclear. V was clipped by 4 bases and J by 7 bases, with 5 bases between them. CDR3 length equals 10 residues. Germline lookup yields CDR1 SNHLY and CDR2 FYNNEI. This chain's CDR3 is CASSVREQYF. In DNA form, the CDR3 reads TGTGCCAGCAGTGTGAGAGAGCAGTACTTC.